This T cell receptor beta chain stems from a study of CD8+CD57+ T cells in acquired aplastic anemia. Study results and caveats: Between patients and controls, CD8+ Simpson's diversity did not vary significantly. Found in both controls and patients were around 31 CD8+ CDR3 sequences.

This CDR3 spans 13 amino acids. V lost 5 bases, J lost 5 bases, and 12 bases lay in between. The germline V gene has CDR1 SGHTA and CDR2 FQGNSA. TCR beta VDJ and CDR3 profiles were obtained from a genomic DNA template. TCRdb ran MiXCR on the reads and lists one entry per CDR3 protein. Here the sample spans approximately 200,000 distinct CDR3 sequences, about 53% being singletons. In this sample, this clonotype turned up many times. What it binds is not known. The TCR originated in a human donor in good health, serving as a control. The sample consisted of sorted CD4+, CD8+, or CD8+CD57+ T cells (not recorded which) from PBMCs. The rearrangement links TRBV7-2 to TRBJ1-2, with a possible D match to TRBD1 (5 bases). This chain's CDR3 is CASSPDRLYGYTF. The CDR3, as DNA: TGTGCCAGCAGCCCAGACAGACTGTATGGCTACACCTTC.